The source of this TCR beta chain is a study of cytotoxic CD8 clonotypes in ibrutinib-treated CLL. Turning to the study itself: Of a cohort that held around 10 relapsed/refractory and around 15 treatment-naive patients, roughly 18 were IGHV unmutated.

Germline CDR1 and CDR2: SGHVS and FQNEAQ. This CDR3 spans 15 amino acids. The V gene end was trimmed by 1 base and the J gene end by 10 bases; junction bases not matched to a gene: 8. The data were produced by immunoSEQ multiplex PCR, yet TCRdb's version contains in-frame clones alone and is incomplete. The sample includes approximately 320,000 clones, 67% of them seen just once. Overall study findings and caveats: Once treatment began, public clonotypes, which were uncommon, contracted or stayed stable. There were differences in sampling times between sustained-remission and progressing patients.

About this clone: Its specificity is unknown.

The chain is built from TRBV7-8 and TRBJ2-4, with TRBD1 matching over 9 bases. The sequenced sample was PBMCs, obtained after 36 months of ibrutinib treatment. This receptor was obtained from a human donor with chronic lymphocytic leukemia. CDR3 sequence: CASSLEPQGAWIQYF. The DNA for the CDR3 is TGTGCCAGCAGCTTAGAACCACAGGGGGCTTGGATTCAGTACTTC.